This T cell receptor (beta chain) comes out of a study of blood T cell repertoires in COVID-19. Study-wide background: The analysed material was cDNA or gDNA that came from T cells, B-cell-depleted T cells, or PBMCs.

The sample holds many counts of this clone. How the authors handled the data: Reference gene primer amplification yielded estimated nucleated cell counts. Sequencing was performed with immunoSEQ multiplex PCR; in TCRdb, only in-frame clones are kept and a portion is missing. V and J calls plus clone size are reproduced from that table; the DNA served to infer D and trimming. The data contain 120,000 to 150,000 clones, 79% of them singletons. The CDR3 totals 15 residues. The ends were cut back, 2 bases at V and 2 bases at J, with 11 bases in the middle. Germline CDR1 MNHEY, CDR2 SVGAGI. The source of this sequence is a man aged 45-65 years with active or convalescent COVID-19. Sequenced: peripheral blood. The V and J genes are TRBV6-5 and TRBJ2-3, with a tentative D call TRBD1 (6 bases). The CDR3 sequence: CASSYLNRVTDTQYF. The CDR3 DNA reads TGTGCCAGCAGTTACCTTAACAGGGTCACAGATACGCAGTATTTT.